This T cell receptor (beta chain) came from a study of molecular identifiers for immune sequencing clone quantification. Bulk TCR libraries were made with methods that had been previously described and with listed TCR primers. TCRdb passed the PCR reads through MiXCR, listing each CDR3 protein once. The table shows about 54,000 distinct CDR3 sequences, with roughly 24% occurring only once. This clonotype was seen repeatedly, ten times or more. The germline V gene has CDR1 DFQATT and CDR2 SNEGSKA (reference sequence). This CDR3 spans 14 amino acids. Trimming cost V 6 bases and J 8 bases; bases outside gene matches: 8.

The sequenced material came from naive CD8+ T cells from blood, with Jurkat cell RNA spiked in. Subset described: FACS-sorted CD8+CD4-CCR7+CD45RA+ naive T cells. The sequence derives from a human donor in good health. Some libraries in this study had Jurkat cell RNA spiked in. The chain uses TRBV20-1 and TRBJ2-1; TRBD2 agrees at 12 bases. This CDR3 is CSARTSGRYDEQFF. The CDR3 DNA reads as TGCAGTGCCCGTACTAGCGGGAGGTACGATGAGCAGTTCTTC.